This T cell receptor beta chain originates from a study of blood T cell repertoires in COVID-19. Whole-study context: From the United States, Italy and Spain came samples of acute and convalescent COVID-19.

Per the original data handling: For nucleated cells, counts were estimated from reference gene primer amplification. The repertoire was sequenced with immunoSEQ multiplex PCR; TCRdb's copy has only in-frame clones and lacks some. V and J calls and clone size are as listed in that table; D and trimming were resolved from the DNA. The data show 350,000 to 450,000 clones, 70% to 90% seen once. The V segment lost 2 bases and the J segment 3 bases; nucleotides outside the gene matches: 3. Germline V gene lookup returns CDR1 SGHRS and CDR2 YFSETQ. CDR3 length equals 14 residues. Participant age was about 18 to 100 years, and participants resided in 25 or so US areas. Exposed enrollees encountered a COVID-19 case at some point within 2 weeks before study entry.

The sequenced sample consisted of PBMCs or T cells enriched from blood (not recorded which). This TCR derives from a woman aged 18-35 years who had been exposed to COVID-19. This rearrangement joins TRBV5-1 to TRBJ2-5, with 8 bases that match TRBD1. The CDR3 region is CASSFVDREETQYF. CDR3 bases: TGCGCCAGCAGCTTTGTGGACAGGGAAGAGACCCAGTACTTC.